The T cell receptor (beta chain) described here comes from a study of human T cells and chemical hapten exposure. Unique molecular identifiers were affixed to discrete cDNA molecules within the library. TCRdb re-called the RACE reads with MiXCR, one entry per CDR3 protein. The sample lists about 80,000 distinct CDR3 sequences, approximately 14% occurring once. Time point specified: pre-sensitization, week 0. Treatment noted: therapeutic diphenylcyclopropenone sensitization with weekly scalp DPC. Patients had alopecia, were aged 18 to 70, and were not pregnant. CDR1 and CDR2 from the germline V gene are SGHTA and FQGNSA. The CDR3 loop spans 15 amino acids. V was cut by 4 bases and J by 6 bases, with 16 bases left in between.

This TCR was sampled from a woman in her forties or fifties with alopecia areata. Some clones in this sample may be carry-over from other donors' samples. Specimen: whole blood, collected in connection with sensitization to the hapten diphenylcyclopropenone (DPC). The chain recombines TRBV7-2 with TRBJ2-1; D is possibly TRBD1 (6 bases). The CDR3 is CASSSGTGRFNEQFF. In DNA form, the CDR3 reads TGTGCCAGCAGCTCCGGTACAGGGCGTTTCAATGAGCAGTTCTTC. Drawing the rest from reference TRBV7-2 and TRBJ2-1, the complete variable domain is GAGVSQSPSNKVTEKGKDVELRCDPISGHTALYWYRQSLGQGLEFLIYFQGNSAPDKSGLPSDRFSAERTGGSVSTLTIQRTQQEDSAVYLCASSSGTGRFNEQFFGPGTRLTVL.